A single sample gave rise to the 21 T cell receptor beta chains below, sequenced in a study of blood T cell repertoires in COVID-19. Profiled with immunoSEQ multiplex PCR; TCRdb holds only in-frame clones, not every one. The table shows approximately 200,000 clones, with 75% to 90% occurring only once. Material: PBMCs or T cells enriched from blood (not recorded which). These receptors were obtained from a woman in her twenties or thirties who had been exposed to COVID-19.

Only one count was recorded for this clone. CDR3 region: CATREGSSYNEQFF. CDR3 DNA: TGCGCCACCAGGGAGGGGAGCTCCTACAATGAGCAGTTCTTC. V gene TRBV5-1 combines with J gene TRBJ2-1; TRBD2 matches 7 bases. Germline V lookup: CDR1 SGHRS, CDR2 YFSETQ. J gave up 0 bases and V 9 bases, and 6 bases lay outside the gene matches. The CDR3 contains 14 residues.

This clone was observed once. This chain links TRBV6-5 with TRBJ2-7; 11 bases match TRBD1. The trim removed 6 bases at V and 7 bases at J, leaving 8 bases unmatched. The CDR3 extends over 14 amino acids. Germline-derived CDR1 and CDR2 are MNHEY and SVGAGI. The CDR3 coding sequence is TGTGCCAGCAGGGGGACAGGGGGAGCGGGTGAGCAGTACTTC. Translated: CASRGTGGAGEQYF.

This rearrangement joins TRBV11-2 to TRBJ1-6, with 8 positions matching TRBD1. In germline, CDR1 is SGHAT, CDR2 FQNNGV. After removal of 5 bases from V and 10 bases from J, the junction contained 10 bases not matched to a gene. The CDR3 runs 15 residues. CDR3 sequence (DNA): TGTGCCAGCAGCCCCCGACAGGGGATACGCTCACCCCTCCACTTT. Translated, it gives CASSPRQGIRSPLHF.

V usage is TRBV7-2 and J usage is TRBJ2-1, with TRBD2 identical over 9 bases. This CDR3 comprises 15 residues. J gave up 1 base and V 6 bases, and 4 bases lay outside the gene matches. The germline V gene encodes CDR1 SGHTA and CDR2 FQGNSA. CDR3 sequence: CASRSSGGSYNEQFF. CDR3 in DNA: TGTGCCAGCAGGTCGAGCGGGGGGTCCTACAATGAGCAGTTCTTC.

V usage is TRBV7-9 and J usage is TRBJ1-1, with 8 nucleotides matching TRBD1. The CDR3 covers 15 residues. Germline CDR1 reads SEHNR; CDR2 reads FQNEAQ (reference sequence). V shed 1 base and J 6 bases; nucleotides not matched to a gene: 7. This CDR3 reads CASSLGTGMLSEAFF. CDR3 bases: TGTGCCAGCAGCTTAGGGACAGGGATGTTATCTGAAGCTTTCTTT.

This clone has a single count. The rearrangement joins TRBV6-5 to TRBJ1-4; maybe TRBD1 (6 bases). CDR1 and CDR2 (germline): MNHEY, SVGAGI. The CDR3 has 15 residues. V was cut by 5 bases and J by 8 bases, with 18 bases left in between. CDR3 amino acids: CASSPLQLRGEKLFF. The CDR3 DNA reads TGTGCCAGCAGTCCCCTACAGCTAAGGGGGGAAAAACTGTTTTTT.

This clone was detected a few times. The V gene is TRBV6-5, the J gene TRBJ1-2, with no clear D. Trimming pared 0 bases from V and 2 bases from J, leaving 7 bases between. The CDR3 runs 14 residues. Looked up from germline, CDR1 is MNHEY and CDR2 is SVGAGI. The CDR3 nucleotides read TGTGCCAGCAGTTACTCCGCAGTAAACTATGGCTACACCTTC. Amino acids: CASSYSAVNYGYTF.

CDR3 amino acids: CASSYSRQSYEQYF. The DNA for the CDR3 is TGTGCCAGCAGTTACTCGAGGCAGTCCTACGAGCAGTACTTC. The chain has TRBV6-5 and TRBJ2-7; D gene uncertain. Trimming left V 0 bases short and J 1 base short, with 7 bases between. The germline CDR1 and CDR2 sequences are MNHEY and SVGAGI. The CDR3 spans 14 residues.

The V call is TRBV9, the J call TRBJ2-7; tentatively, D is TRBD1 (6 bases). Deletions cut 0 bases from V and 2 bases from J, with 15 bases between. Germline values: CDR1 SGDLS, CDR2 YYNGEE. The CDR3 totals 16 residues. The CDR3 loop reads CASSVGETGPTYEQYF. Here the CDR3 DNA reads TGTGCCAGCAGCGTAGGTGAGACAGGTCCGACCTACGAGCAGTACTTC. The whole variable domain, filled in from reference TRBV9 and TRBJ2-7, reads DSGVTQTPKHLITATGQRVTLRCSPRSGDLSVYWYQQSLDQGLQFLIQYYNGEERAKGNILERFSAQQFPDLHSELNLSSLELGDSALYFCASSVGETGPTYEQYFGPGTRLTVT.

CDR3 DNA: TGCGCCAGCAGCTCCGGAGGCGGAGACACTGAAGCTTTCTTT. It codes for CASSSGGGDTEAFF. The chain has TRBV5-1 and TRBJ1-1; D remains unclear. This CDR3 comprises 14 residues. Trimming removed 3 bases at V and 3 bases at J, with 12 bases between. CDR1 and CDR2 (germline): SGHRS, YFSETQ.

The genes are TRBV29-1 and TRBJ2-1, with a weak D call TRBD1 (5 bases). The length of the CDR3 is 14 residues. With 7 bases removed from V and 6 bases from J, the gap between germline ends came to 19 bases. From germline, CDR1 is SQVTM and CDR2 ANQGSEA. CDR3 sequence (DNA): TGCAGCGCCCAAGGGCAAAGTAGGGGCAATGAGCAGTTCTTC. Encoded protein: CSAQGQSRGNEQFF.

To note about this clone: This same CDR3 is encoded by further DNA sequences in the sample. The chain carries TRBV3-1 (or the pseudogene TRBV3-2) and TRBJ2-3; D remains unclear. CDR1 is LGHDT, CDR2 YNNKEL, per germline (reference sequence). The CDR3 is 12 amino acids. V shed 1 base and J shed 6 bases, with 5 bases lying between them. The CDR3 region is CASSQVSDTQYF. The CDR3 DNA sequence: TGTGCCAGCAGCCAAGTATCGGATACGCAGTATTTT.

The chain recombines TRBV9 with TRBJ2-3; 9 positions match TRBD2. The V and J ends lost 3 bases and 3 bases, in that order; junction bases with no gene match: 5. Germline lookup yields CDR1 SGDLS and CDR2 YYNGEE. The CDR3 runs to 15 residues. The CDR3 reads CASSGVAGVTDTQYF. The CDR3 DNA reads TGTGCCAGCAGCGGGGTAGCGGGGGTAACAGATACGCAGTATTTT.

The rearrangement links TRBV11-2 to TRBJ1-4; the match to TRBD1 covers 9 bases. The V segment lost 4 bases and the J segment 3 bases; nucleotides outside the gene matches: 3. The CDR3 runs 15 residues. Per germline, CDR1 SGHAT and CDR2 FQNNGV. CDR3 nucleotide sequence: TGTGCCAGCAGCTCCAGACAGGGGGCTAATGAAAAACTGTTTTTT. Its protein is CASSSRQGANEKLFF. The variable domain in full, with the rest retrieved from reference TRBV11-2 and TRBJ1-4, is EAGVAQSPRYKIIEKRQSVAFWCNPISGHATLYWYQQILGQGPKLLIQFQNNGVVDDSQLPKDRFSAERLKGVDSTLKIQPAKLEDSAVYLCASSSRQGANEKLFFGSGTQLSVL.

V and J are TRBV30 and TRBJ2-7; weak D call: TRBD1 (5 bases). The germline gives CDR1 GTSNPN, CDR2 SVGIG (reference sequence). V lost 1 base, J lost 7 bases, and 11 bases lay in between. The CDR3 spans 12 residues. In nucleotides, the CDR3 is TGTGCCTGGAGTGGGGGCGGCCGGGAGCAGTACTTC. The encoded protein is CAWSGGGREQYF.

The CDR3 DNA reads TGTGCCAGCTGGACAGGAGATTGGTATGGCTACACCTTC. It encodes CASWTGDWYGYTF. V is TRBV6-5 and J is TRBJ1-2; the match to TRBD1 covers 7 bases. There are 13 residues in the CDR3. The V segment lost 8 bases and the J segment 5 bases; nucleotides outside the gene matches: 8. The germline gives CDR1 MNHEY, CDR2 SVGAGI.

The gene calls are TRBV18 and TRBJ1-1, with a possible D match to TRBD1 (6 bases). This CDR3 has 15 residues. Germline V lookup: CDR1 KGHSH, CDR2 LQKENI. Trimming removed 5 bases from V and 1 base from J, with 14 bases in between. CDR3 in DNA: TGTGCCAGCTCATTGCTTATGGACAGGAACACTGAAGCTTTCTTT. Protein: CASSLLMDRNTEAFF. Drawing the rest from reference TRBV18 and TRBJ1-1, the complete variable domain is NAGVMQNPRHLVRRRGQEARLRCSPMKGHSHVYWYRQLPEEGLKFMVYLQKENIIDESGMPKERFSAEFPKEGPSILRIQQVVRGDSAAYFCASSLLMDRNTEAFFGQGTRLTVV.

The gene calls are TRBV5-8 and TRBJ1-5; D gene ambiguous. Deletions cut 4 bases from V and 0 bases from J, with 17 bases between. This CDR3 is 17 amino acids long. Germline lookup yields CDR1 SGHTS and CDR2 YDEGEE. CDR3 region: CASSIGSRSNSNQPQHF. The CDR3 nucleotides are TGTGCCAGCAGCATTGGATCCCGGAGCAATAGCAATCAGCCCCAGCATTTT.

The chain links TRBV23-1 to TRBJ2-6; 11 bases match TRBD1. TRBV23-1 is classed as an ORF, of uncertain function. The ends lost 0 bases at V and 1 base at J; junction bases unmatched: 14. The CDR3 has 22 residues. CDR3: CASSQSGTGGSVGRSGANVLTF. For the CDR3, the DNA is TGCGCCAGCAGTCAATCGGGGACAGGGGGATCTGTTGGGAGATCTGGGGCCAACGTCCTGACTTTC.

Only one count was recorded for this clone. Additional DNA sequences in this sample encode the identical CDR3. The chain recombines TRBV7-8 with TRBJ1-2; a possible D gene is TRBD1 (5 bases). Germline V gene sequence: CDR1 SGHVS, CDR2 FQNEAQ. V lost 3 bases, J lost 2 bases, and 7 bases lay in between. This CDR3 spans 13 amino acids. The CDR3: CASSLGGNYGYTF. The DNA of the CDR3 is TGTGCCAGCAGCTTGGGGGGGAACTATGGCTACACCTTC.

Only one count was recorded for this clone. This sequence joins TRBV3-1 (or the pseudogene TRBV3-2) and TRBJ1-1; 8 bases are a match to TRBD1. The CDR3 is 12 residues long. The germline gives CDR1 LGHDT, CDR2 YNNKEL (reference sequence). V dropped 5 bases and J dropped 13; count of bases not matched to a gene: 9. For the CDR3, the DNA is TGTGCCAGCAGCTCAGGACAGGGCGGATATTTCTTT. It specifies CASSSGQGGYFF.